What follows are 2 T cell receptor beta chains derived from one specimen sequenced in a study of blood T cell repertoires in COVID-19. The assay was immunoSEQ multiplex PCR, and TCRdb's table has in-frame clones only and misses some. The sample lists roughly 68,000 clones, more than 80% occurring once. Sequenced: peripheral blood. Source of these receptors: a woman at least 80 years old with active COVID-19.

V usage is TRBV18 and J usage is TRBJ2-7, with TRBD2 identical over 9 bases. The V gene's germline CDR1 is KGHSH and CDR2 LQKENI. The CDR3 spans 14 residues. V trimming: 0 bases; J trimming: 4 bases; junction bases outside the gene matches: 1. CDR3 in DNA: TGTGCCAGCTCACCACCGGGACTAGCTTACGAGCAGTACTTC. It yields the protein CASSPPGLAYEQYF.

The rearrangement links TRBV14 to TRBJ2-5, with 7 bases aligning to TRBD1. From germline, CDR1 is SGHDN and CDR2 FVKESK. V gave up 6 bases and J gave up 4 bases; unmatched junction bases: 5. This CDR3 is built from 13 residues. CDR3 sequence reads: CASSRQGGETQYF. In DNA form, the CDR3 reads TGTGCCAGCAGTCGACAGGGCGGAGAGACCCAGTACTTC.